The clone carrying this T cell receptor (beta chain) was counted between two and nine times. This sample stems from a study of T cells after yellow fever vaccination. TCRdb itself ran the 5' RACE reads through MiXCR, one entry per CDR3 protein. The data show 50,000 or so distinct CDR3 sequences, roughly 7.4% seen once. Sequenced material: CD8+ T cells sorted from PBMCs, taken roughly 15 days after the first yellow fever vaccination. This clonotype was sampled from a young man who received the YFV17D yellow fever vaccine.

This CDR3 reads CASSKGAYTNTGELFF. The CDR3 coding sequence is TGCGCCAGCAGCAAAGGGGCCTATACGAACACCGGGGAGCTGTTTTTT. The V call is TRBV4-3, the J call TRBJ2-2, with D tentatively TRBD1 (5 bases). Germline CDR1 and CDR2: LGHNA and YSLEER. The germline V and J ends were trimmed by 5 bases and 0 bases, with 13 bases remaining between them. The CDR3 extends over 16 amino acids.